This entry concerns a single TCR beta chain. No cognate antigen has been identified for it. Within one base of it there is no much larger clone, and no base qualities were kept. The CDR3 contains 13 residues, cysteine and phenylalanine counted. Only the CDR3 DNA stays, 39 bases, in frame from base 1. V ends up 4 bases short and J 3 bases short, with an unmatched junction base count of 3. The germline V gene gives CDR1 as SGHDT and CDR2 as YYEEEE. The library was prepared using the immunoSEQ multiplex PCR assay. Following the manufacturer's protocol, the hsTCRB Kit was used to amplify rearranged TCR beta chain sequences. An Illumina MiSeq was used to sequence the TCRB libraries. Under the source paper's analysis protocol: The proprietary platform of the kit vendor was used for demultiplexing, trimming and gene mapping. TCRdb obtained this table from immuneACCESS and retained in-frame rearrangements with V and J assigned. These tables miss some clones; where compared with another copy, unresolved V genes account for less than half of the shortfall, and the remainder is unexplained. D and trimming were read from the DNA, whereas the V and J calls and clone size are those reported in that table. A total of roughly 99,000 clones appear in this sample, 70% to 90% of them only once. 0.5% to 0.6% of the sample comes from the top ten.

Reading the label with the study, this specimen's time point is: baseline, week 1 (first vaccination visit). The sample's treatment or condition label, decoded: pre-vaccination baseline after standard-of-care therapy. Donors had newly diagnosed WHO grade 3 or 4 IDH1-mutant astrocytomas with loss of nuclear ATRX. The samples were drawn from NOA16, a multicentre, single-arm, open-label phase I trial in Germany that tested a mutant IDH1 peptide vaccine in humans for the first time. Visit V03 blood draws served as the baseline sample for immunogenicity testing. The DNeasy Blood and Tissue Kit was used to extract genomic DNA from EDTA blood for TCRB sequencing. This sample stems from a study of a mutant IDH1 vaccine in newly diagnosed glioma (dated by TCRdb to the early 2020s). With respect to the entire study: Of the roughly 31 treated patients, approximately 62% were male and approximately 38% were female, and the mean age was roughly 38 years. Peripheral blood samples were drawn at six visits, namely V03 (baseline), V05, V07, V10, V12 and V13. Before enrollment, most patients had been given radiochemotherapy with temozolomide as standard therapy, while the rest had received either radiotherapy alone or temozolomide alone. Longitudinal TCRB deep sequencing was done for 25 to 30 treated patients, wherever samples were available for exploratory analyses. Results and caveats for the whole study, not just this receptor: PBMC samples for TCRB deep sequencing were selected based on availability. Pseudoprogression seemed to be unrelated to changes in the top peripheral T cell clonotypes found by TCRB sequencing. The authors noted that analyses of patient blood samples could not be reproduced because of sample limitations. Immune responses induced by the vaccine were seen in approximately 93% of patients across multiple MHC alleles.

The sequence is built from TRBV5-6 and TRBJ2-7, with 8 bases in between that match TRBD2. The origin of this receptor is a woman between 50 and 59 years old with glioma. This specimen consisted of PBMCs, obtained from a glioma patient treated with radiotherapy, temozolomide or both. Here is the DNA: TGTGCCAGCAGCCCCGCGGGAGGCTACGAGCAGTACTTC. Translated, this gives CASSPAGGYEQYF. Supplemented by the reference TRBV5-6 and TRBJ2-7 proteins around the CDR3, the complete variable domain is DAGVTQSPTHLIKTRGQQVTLRCSPKSGHDTVSWYQQALGQGPQFIFQYYEEEERQRGNFPDRFSGHQFPNYSSELNVNALLLGDSALYLCASSPAGGYEQYFGPGTRLTVT.